The following is a T cell receptor (beta chain) sequence with its context. Original data processing: Estimation of nucleated cell counts relied on the amplification of reference gene primers. Sequencing used immunoSEQ multiplex PCR; TCRdb keeps in-frame clones, though not all of them. From that table come the V and J calls and clone size; the DNA was used to work out D and trimming. The table shows over 100,000 clones, with 70% to 90% occurring only once. These data belong to a study of blood T cell repertoires in COVID-19. Study-wide background: Specimens from acute and convalescent COVID-19 originated in the United States, Italy and Spain. PBMCs, B-cell-depleted T cells, or T cells were the source of the cDNA or gDNA that made up the material.

This CDR3 is 12 amino acids long. V was trimmed by 2 bases and J by 4 bases, leaving 5 bases between them. CDR1 is MNHEY and CDR2 is SVGEGT in the germline V gene. The chain has TRBV6-2 or TRBV6-3 and TRBJ1-1; D unresolved. Input material: peripheral blood. This clonotype originated in a man aged 35 to 55 with acute or convalescent COVID-19. CDR3: CASSYPTTEAFF. The CDR3 DNA reads as TGTGCCAGCAGTTACCCTACCACTGAAGCTTTCTTT.